Shown below are 30 T cell receptor beta chains from a single sample sequenced in a study of response to subunit inactivated influenza vaccine. From the RT-PCR reads, TCRdb called clonotypes with MiXCR, one entry per CDR3 protein. The sample holds roughly 700,000 distinct CDR3 sequences, about 15% seen once. The sample in question was PBMCs from blood, obtained 14 to 15 days before vaccination. These receptors were taken from a man aged 50 to 60 who received an inactivated influenza vaccine.

The V gene is TRBV7-9, the J gene TRBJ2-7; 8 positions match TRBD2. The length of the CDR3 is 13 residues. J gave up 6 bases and V 4 bases, and 5 bases lay outside the gene matches. Germline loops: CDR1 SEHNR, CDR2 FQNEAQ (reference sequence). Here the CDR3 reads CASSSGLASEQYF. CDR3 nucleotide sequence: TGTGCCAGCAGCTCCGGACTAGCAAGCGAGCAGTACTTC.

This clonotype was observed a handful of times. The chain combines TRBV12-3 or TRBV12-4 with TRBJ2-7; D not resolved. This CDR3 comprises 14 residues. Trimming pared 3 bases from V and 0 bases from J, leaving 9 bases between. CDR3 residues: CASSFQRHSYEQYF. In nucleotides, the CDR3 is TGTGCCAGCAGTTTCCAGCGACACTCCTACGAGCAGTACTTC.

This sequence joins TRBV12-3 or TRBV12-4 and TRBJ2-2; 9 bases map to TRBD1. CDR3 size: 16 residues. Trimming removed 5 bases from V and 7 bases from J; junction bases left unmatched: 11. CDR3 sequence: CASSRGTGILGGELFF. As DNA, the CDR3 is TGTGCCAGCAGTAGAGGGACAGGGATTCTTGGCGGGGAGCTGTTTTTT.

This clonotype appeared a few times. This chain uses TRBV19 with TRBJ1-5; unclear D gene. The germline V gene has CDR1 LNHDA and CDR2 SQIVND (reference sequence). Trimming removed 1 base at V and 6 bases at J, with 13 bases between. This CDR3 has 15 residues. The DNA of the CDR3 is TGTGCCAGTAGTATAGGGGTAGGGCTCGGTCAGCCCCAGCATTTT. It specifies CASSIGVGLGQPQHF.

This clonotype was seen a handful of times. The CDR3 loop reads CASSLWDRTSSGGDTDTQYF. The CDR3 bases are TGCGCCAGCAGCTTGTGGGACAGGACTTCAAGCGGGGGGGACACAGATACGCAGTATTTT. The V call is TRBV5-1, the J call TRBJ2-3; TRBD2 matches at 10 bases. The J segment lost 2 bases and the V segment lost 1 base, leaving 16 bases of the junction unmatched. Germline V gene lookup returns CDR1 SGHRS and CDR2 YFSETQ. The CDR3 runs to 20 residues.

The V and J genes are TRBV5-1 and TRBJ2-1, with 8 bases that match TRBD2. The CDR3 spans 13 residues. V lost 7 bases to trimming and J lost 5 bases; unmatched junction nucleotides: 5. Germline loops: CDR1 SGHRS, CDR2 YFSETQ. DNA of the CDR3: TGCGCCAGCCAAACTAGCGGTGACAATGAGCAGTTCTTC. Translation gives CASQTSGDNEQFF. Filled out from reference TRBV5-1 and TRBJ2-1, the complete variable domain reads KAGVTQTPRYLIKTRGQQVTLSCSPISGHRSVSWYQQTPGQGLQFLFEYFSETQRNKGNFPGRFSGRQFSNSRSEMNVSTLELGDSALYLCASQTSGDNEQFFGPGTRLTVL.

With respect to this clonotype: One base away lies a much larger clone, so this may be a sequencing read error. The rearrangement uses TRBV29-1 and TRBJ2-1, with D uncertain. Germline V CDR1 and CDR2: SQVTM, ANQGSEA. The germline V and J ends were trimmed by 3 bases and 5 bases, with 11 bases remaining between them. The CDR3 extends over 13 amino acids. CDR3 sequence reads: CSVDSRAHNEQFF. The CDR3 DNA reads as TGCAGCGTTGACAGCCGGGCCCACAATGAGCAGTTCTTC.

The chain combines TRBV4-1 with TRBJ2-3; D call uncertain. The CDR3 has 14 residues. With 2 bases removed from V and 4 bases from J, the gap between germline ends came to 10 bases. Germline assignment: CDR1 MGHRA and CDR2 YSYEKL. CDR3 sequence (DNA): TGCGCCAGCAGCCAAAGACCGGGTCCAGATACGCAGTATTTT. This sequence encodes CASSQRPGPDTQYF.

The rearrangement links TRBV10-2 to TRBJ2-5; the D gene could be TRBD1 or TRBD2 (5 bases each). The CDR3 totals 19 residues. Deletions cut 6 bases from V and 4 bases from J, with 30 bases between. Per the germline V gene, CDR1 is WSHSY and CDR2 is SAAADI. The DNA for the CDR3 is TGCGCCAGCAGGGGGTCAGTCTACCGGGGCGCGGCGATCGGAGAGACCCAGTACTTC. Its protein is CASRGSVYRGAAIGETQYF.

The chain combines TRBV4-1 with TRBJ1-5; 9 positions agree with TRBD1. V lost 1 base to trimming and J lost 5 bases; unmatched junction nucleotides: 3. CDR3 length: 15 amino acids. Germline-derived CDR1 and CDR2 are MGHRA and YSYEKL. This CDR3 reads CASSQGDREDQPQHF. The CDR3 DNA reads as TGCGCCAGCAGCCAAGGGGACAGGGAGGATCAGCCCCAGCATTTT.

This clonotype has only a few counts. The genes are TRBV4-3 and TRBJ1-5; unclear D gene. The CDR3 covers 14 residues. CDR1 and CDR2 from the germline V gene are LGHNA and YSLEER. The V end was cut by 0 bases, the J end by 3 bases, with 6 bases between. Here the CDR3 DNA reads TGCGCCAGCAGCCAAGATTGGGACAATCAGCCCCAGCATTTT. This translates into CASSQDWDNQPQHF.

This sequence joins TRBV29-1 and TRBJ2-5; 8 nucleotides match TRBD2. Germline V gene lookup returns CDR1 SQVTM and CDR2 ANQGSEA. The CDR3 length is 13 residues. J lost 4 bases, V lost 5 bases, and 6 bases had no gene match. This CDR3 is CSVRSGGGETQYF. CDR3 coding DNA: TGCAGCGTTAGAAGCGGGGGAGGAGAGACCCAGTACTTC.

This clonotype has more than one count but fewer than ten. The chain recombines TRBV6-2 or TRBV6-3 with TRBJ2-3; no clear D gene. The germline V gene encodes CDR1 MNHEY and CDR2 SVGEGT. V was cut by 7 bases and J by 2 bases, with 10 bases left in between. This CDR3 region has 13 residues. The CDR3 spells CASTKRLTDTQYF. The CDR3 nucleotides read TGTGCCAGCACGAAGCGTCTCACAGATACGCAGTATTTT.

The V and J genes are TRBV28 and TRBJ1-1; 7 bases fit TRBD1. CDR1 is MDHEN and CDR2 is SYDVKM in the germline V gene. V lost 10 bases and J lost 1; bases outside the gene matches: 9. This CDR3 has 14 amino acids. CDR3 bases: TGTGCCACCCGTGGACAGGCCCCGAACACTGAAGCTTTCTTT. This encodes CATRGQAPNTEAFF.

There are many counts of this clonotype. J is TRBJ2-2 and V is TRBV5-1; no definite D call. This CDR3 spans 15 amino acids. Trimming stripped 1 base from V and 0 bases from J, with 7 bases between. CDR1 is SGHRS and CDR2 is YFSETQ in the germline V gene. CDR3 coding DNA: TGCGCCAGCAGCTTGATGAGCCCGAACACCGGGGAGCTGTTTTTT. Protein product: CASSLMSPNTGELFF.

The table lists this clonotype with a few counts. The chain recombines TRBV20-1 with TRBJ2-7; either TRBD1 or TRBD2 may supply D (8 bases each). The length of the CDR3 is 15 residues. CDR1 DFQATT and CDR2 SNEGSKA come from the germline V gene (reference sequence). The V end lost 6 bases, the J end lost 6 bases, and 24 bases lay between the germline ends. CDR3 DNA: TGCAGTGCCACCTCGGGGGGGCAGGGGGCAGGCGAGCAGTACTTC. Residues: CSATSGGQGAGEQYF.

In its sample, this clonotype was seen a few times. The chain recombines TRBV4-2 with TRBJ1-2, with D possibly TRBD1 on 5 matching bases. Trimming removed 0 bases at V and 8 bases at J, with 19 bases between. The CDR3 is 16 amino acids. Germline V gene sequence: CDR1 LGHNA, CDR2 YNFKEQ. The CDR3: CASSQDHQGKVLGYTF. The DNA for the CDR3 is TGTGCCAGCAGCCAAGATCATCAGGGAAAAGTCCTCGGCTACACCTTC.

This clonotype was counted a few times. The CDR3 is CASSQDVSPPSTDTQYF. The CDR3 DNA reads as TGCGCCAGCAGCCAAGACGTCAGCCCCCCCAGCACAGATACGCAGTATTTT. The chain joins TRBV4-3 to TRBJ2-3; D not resolved. This CDR3 spans 17 amino acids. V lost 0 bases and J 0 bases, leaving 13 bases between the germline ends. Germline V gives CDR1 LGHNA, CDR2 YSLEER.

This clonotype was found many times. The chain combines TRBV6-2 or TRBV6-3 with TRBJ2-3; no clear D gene. The germline V gene has CDR1 MNHEY and CDR2 SVGEGT. V shed 0 bases and J shed 7 bases, with 5 bases lying between them. This CDR3 is 12 amino acids long. This chain's CDR3 is CASSYSQNTQYF. CDR3 sequence (DNA): TGTGCCAGCAGTTACTCGCAAAATACGCAGTATTTT.

This chain joins TRBV4-3 and TRBJ2-2; 10 nucleotides align to TRBD2. This CDR3 comprises 17 residues. CDR1 LGHNA and CDR2 YSLEER come from the germline V gene. Trimming took 0 bases from V and 5 from J; bases not matched to a gene: 6. The CDR3 DNA sequence: TGCGCCAGCAGCCAAGAAACAGCGGGAGGGCCAACCGGGGAGCTGTTTTTT. Its protein is CASSQETAGGPTGELFF.

This clonotype was picked up many times. The rearrangement links TRBV30 to TRBJ1-1; maybe TRBD1 (5 bases). Germline CDR1 GTSNPN, CDR2 SVGIG (reference sequence). V lost 4 bases to trimming and J lost 7 bases, with 10 bases between them. The CDR3 sequence is 11 residues long. The CDR3 nucleotides read TGTGCCTGGATTCCAGGGAGTGAAGCTTTCTTT. It is translated as CAWIPGSEAFF.

There are a few counts of this clonotype. The chain joins TRBV9 to TRBJ2-3; D may be TRBD2 (5 bases). Between the trimmed V and J ends, which lost 0 bases and 4 bases, there was a span of 15 bases. Germline V lookup: CDR1 SGDLS, CDR2 YYNGEE. The CDR3 spans 16 residues. Here the CDR3 reads CASSVAVGRGADTQYF. The CDR3 DNA follows: TGTGCCAGCAGCGTAGCGGTAGGGAGAGGTGCAGATACGCAGTATTTT.

V usage is TRBV11-2 and J usage is TRBJ2-1; D gene unclear. The germline V gene encodes CDR1 SGHAT and CDR2 FQNNGV. This CDR3 has 13 residues. Trimming cost V 5 bases and J 6 bases, with 11 bases left between them. The DNA for the CDR3 is TGTGCCAGCAGCCTTAGAGAGTTCAATGAGCAGTTCTTC. Residues: CASSLREFNEQFF.

The table lists this clonotype with a few counts. The gene calls are TRBV12-3 or TRBV12-4 and TRBJ2-7; no firm D call. The V and J ends lost 8 bases and 2 bases respectively, with 10 bases between them. CDR3 length equals 12 residues. The DNA of the CDR3 is TGTGCCAGCGGAAGCGTTGCCTACGAGCAGTACTTC. Its protein is CASGSVAYEQYF.

The rearrangement uses TRBV29-1 and TRBJ2-1; TRBD2 matches at 13 bases. This CDR3 comprises 16 residues. J gave up 6 bases and V 6 bases, and 11 bases lay outside the gene matches. The germline CDR1 and CDR2 sequences are SQVTM and ANQGSEA. The CDR3 here is CSVQGILAGGTNEQFF. For the CDR3, the DNA is TGCAGCGTCCAAGGGATACTAGCGGGGGGGACCAATGAGCAGTTCTTC.

This clonotype was found many times. The rearrangement uses TRBV5-1 and TRBJ2-3; no clear D. The CDR3 spans 16 residues. Trimming shortened V by 0 bases and J by 4 bases, and 15 bases separated the two germline ends. CDR1 and CDR2 (germline): SGHRS, YFSETQ. The CDR3 region has the DNA TGCGCCAGCAGCTTGGGAACCAGTACCATTCCAGATACGCAGTATTTT. Its protein product is CASSLGTSTIPDTQYF.

In this sample, this clonotype turned up a few times. The chain combines TRBV7-9 with TRBJ2-7, with 10 bases aligning to TRBD2. The CDR3 consists of 14 residues. Trimming took 7 bases from V and 3 from J; bases not matched to a gene: 6. CDR1 is SEHNR and CDR2 is FQNEAQ in the germline V gene (reference sequence). The CDR3 spells CASTSSGRDYEQYF. Written as DNA, the CDR3 is TGTGCCAGCACCTCGAGCGGGAGGGACTACGAGCAGTACTTC.

This clonotype was detected ten times or more. The chain links TRBV9 to TRBJ2-2; the D gene is possibly TRBD2 (5 bases). Trimming left V 0 bases short and J 1 base short, with 10 bases between. This CDR3 has 16 residues. The germline CDR1 and CDR2 sequences are SGDLS and YYNGEE. The CDR3 DNA reads as TGTGCCAGCAGCGTAGAATCCGGGGAGAACACCGGGGAGCTGTTTTTT. Amino acid sequence: CASSVESGENTGELFF.

In this sample, this clonotype turned up a few times. V gene TRBV7-2 combines with J gene TRBJ2-7; 8 bases are shared with TRBD2. The V segment lost 4 bases and the J segment 6 bases; nucleotides outside the gene matches: 11. The length of the CDR3 is 15 residues. Germline lookup yields CDR1 SGHTA and CDR2 FQGNSA. The DNA of the CDR3 is TGTGCCAGCAGCTCCAGATTTAGCGGGACTTCCGAGCAGTACTTC. This sequence encodes CASSSRFSGTSEQYF.

The V and J genes are TRBV4-2 and TRBJ1-1; no firm D call. V dropped 0 bases and J dropped 0 bases, with 8 bases sitting between them. This CDR3 comprises 15 residues. In germline, CDR1 is LGHNA, CDR2 YNFKEQ. The CDR3 DNA sequence: TGTGCCAGCAGCCAAGAGAGTGGATTGAACACTGAAGCTTTCTTT. Its translation: CASSQESGLNTEAFF.